This T cell receptor beta chain is drawn from a study of T cells in Graves' hyperthyroidism and ophthalmopathy (dated by TCRdb to the late 2010s). Turning to the overall study: Peripheral blood was collected at initial diagnosis, before any treatment. According to the paper, TCR Vbeta CDR3 sequencing was carried out on some 140 peripheral blood samples, which came from 40 to 45 ophthalmopathy, some 73 hyperthyroidism and approximately 17 progressor patients. Following sampling, methimazole starting at 30 mg daily was given to hyperthyroidism patients, and high-dose intravenous methylprednisolone was given to ophthalmopathy patients. In addition, the study compared T-cell repertoires in thyroid tissue and in blood from roughly six Graves' hyperthyroidism patients. The approximately 90 discovery patients were randomly split 7:3 into training and test sets. To identify distinguishing TCR V-J signatures, a discovery cohort of some 100 patients was used, comprising under 45 with Graves' ophthalmopathy and some 60 with stable Graves' hyperthyroidism. Prospective prediction of ophthalmopathy was tested in an independent validation cohort of 18 hyperthyroidism patients and 15 to 17 patients who later progressed to ophthalmopathy.

The TCR beta CDR3 regions were amplified from the RNA transcripts. The TCR CDR3 was subjected to a first round of RT-PCR using the HTBI primer set and the Qiagen OneStep RT-PCR kit. Libraries were constructed in a second round of multiplex PCR, after which size selection and purification were performed. Sequencing of the libraries was done on an Illumina HiSeq2000 using paired-end 100 bp reads. On the study's bioinformatics: SOAPnuke was used to process the raw data, with reads discarded if the reads contained adapters or uncalled bases, had a mean Phred below 15, or lacked an exact constant-primer or identifier match. COPE v1.2.5 was used to merge high-quality paired reads, and clonotypes were defined as unique nucleotide sequences. Clonotypes were aligned to IMGT TRBV, TRBD and TRBJ reference segments using MiTCR v1.1. Analysis was restricted to V-J combinations with a frequency above 0.0001, which covered about 99% of repertoires. The TCS score was defined as the ratio of F50 (clonal expansion) to E x V (chaos), calculated using BLOSUM62-based TCRdist between CDR3 peptides within each V-J. Welch's t-statistics and random forest reduced around 510 V-J features to 10 to 15, which were used in a naive Bayes classifier (R e1071). The public reads were reprocessed in TCRdb via fastp at Q25 and MiXCR, keeping in-frame beta chains. Records with the same CDR3 protein are collapsed into one entry carrying the most frequent genes and DNA. It is TCRdb's table, rather than the study itself, that gives the V and J calls and clone size. The table for this sample lists approximately 720,000 distinct CDR3 sequences; about 19% of them were counted only once. The ten largest clonotypes hold approximately 16% of the sample.

Hyperthyroidism patients were aged 18 to 65 years and newly diagnosed, with disease duration of less than 2 months. Patients with uncontrolled infections, other autoimmune diseases, pregnancy or lactation were excluded. Diagnoses were based on clinical symptoms, serum thyroxine and TRAb, thyroid ultrasound and orbital computed tomography. Blood from progressor patients was collected at the time of first diagnosis with hyperthyroidism, before any ophthalmopathy symptoms had appeared. PBMCs were separated from roughly 9.6 ml of fresh peripheral blood using Ficoll-Paque density gradient centrifugation. Patients classed as progressors first received a Graves' hyperthyroidism diagnosis and then went on to develop ophthalmopathy during follow-up. Total RNA was extracted with Trizol reagent, and quality was checked on an Agilent 2100 Bioanalyzer. This clonotype was picked up many times. Its antigen is not yet known. Nothing much larger sits one base from this clone, and base qualities are not available.

Points the paper makes about the study in general: Sample size was not statistically predetermined, and investigators were not blinded to group allocation. In cross-validation, a model built on a 13 V-J signature told ophthalmopathy apart from stable hyperthyroidism with 85% to 90% sensitivity and roughly 81% specificity, and in testing the same model reached 80%/75%. In validation, the model predicted progression to ophthalmopathy with roughly 66% sensitivity and 72% to 85% specificity, a median of approximately 6.5 months before onset. Most expanded thyroid clonotypes (frequency above 0.001) were also detected in blood, a finding suggesting that blood repertoires may reflect thyroid immune responses.

This TCR was recovered from a woman aged 45-65 years with Graves' hyperthyroidism that later progressed to Graves' ophthalmopathy. Sequencing was performed on blood.

At the DNA level, the sequence is TGTGCCTGGCTGGGACAGTACACCGGGGAGCTGTTTTTT. The translation is CAWLGQYTGELFF. The chain was built from TRBV30 and TRBJ2-2, with 7 middle bases fitting TRBD1. According to the germline V gene (reference sequence), CDR1 reads GTSNPN and CDR2 reads SVGIG. V lost 5 bases and J lost 3 bases, and the count of bases not matched to a germline gene is 3. The CDR3 holds 13 amino acids from the cysteine to the phenylalanine. Only the CDR3 region is kept as DNA, spanning 39 bases read in frame from base 1.